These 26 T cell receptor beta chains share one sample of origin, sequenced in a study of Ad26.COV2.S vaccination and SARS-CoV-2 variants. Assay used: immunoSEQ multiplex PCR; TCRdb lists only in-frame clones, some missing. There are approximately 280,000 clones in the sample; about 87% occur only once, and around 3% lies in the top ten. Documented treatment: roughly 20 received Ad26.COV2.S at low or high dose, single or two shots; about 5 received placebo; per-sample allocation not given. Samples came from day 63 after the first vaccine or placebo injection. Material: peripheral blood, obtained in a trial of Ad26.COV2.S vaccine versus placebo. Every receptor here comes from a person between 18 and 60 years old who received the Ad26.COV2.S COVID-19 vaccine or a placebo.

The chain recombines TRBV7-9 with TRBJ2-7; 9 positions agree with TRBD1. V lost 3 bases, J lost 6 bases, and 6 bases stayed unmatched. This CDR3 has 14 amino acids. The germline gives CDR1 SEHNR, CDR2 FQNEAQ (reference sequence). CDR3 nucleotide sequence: TGTGCCAGCAGCTTTACAGGGGGCGGAGGCGAGCAGTACTTC. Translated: CASSFTGGGGEQYF.

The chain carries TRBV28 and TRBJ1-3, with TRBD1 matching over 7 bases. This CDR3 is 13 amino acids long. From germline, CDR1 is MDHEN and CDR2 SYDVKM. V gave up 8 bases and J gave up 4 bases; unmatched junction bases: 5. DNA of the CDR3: TGTGCCAGCTTGACAGGGATCGGAAACACCATATATTTT. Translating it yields CASLTGIGNTIYF.

In DNA, the CDR3 is TGTGCCAGCAGCTCAACTATCGGAAACACCATATATTTT. Translated: CASSSTIGNTIYF. V usage is TRBV6-5 and J usage is TRBJ1-3; no reliable D call. Trimming left V 6 bases short and J 4 bases short, with 10 bases between. CDR1 is MNHEY and CDR2 is SVGAGI in the germline V gene. This CDR3 comprises 13 residues.

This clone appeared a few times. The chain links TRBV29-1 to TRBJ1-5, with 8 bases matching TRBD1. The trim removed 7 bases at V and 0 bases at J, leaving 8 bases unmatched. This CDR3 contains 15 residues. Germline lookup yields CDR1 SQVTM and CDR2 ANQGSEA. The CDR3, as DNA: TGCAGCGCCGGGACAGGAGCCGCTAGCAATCAGCCCCAGCATTTT. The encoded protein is CSAGTGAASNQPQHF.

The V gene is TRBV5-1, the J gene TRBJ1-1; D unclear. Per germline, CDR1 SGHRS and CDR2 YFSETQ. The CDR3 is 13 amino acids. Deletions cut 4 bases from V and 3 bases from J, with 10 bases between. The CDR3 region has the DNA TGCGCCAGCAGCACGAGTTGGGACACTGAAGCTTTCTTT. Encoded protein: CASSTSWDTEAFF. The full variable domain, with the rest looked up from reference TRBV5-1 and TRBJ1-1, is KAGVTQTPRYLIKTRGQQVTLSCSPISGHRSVSWYQQTPGQGLQFLFEYFSETQRNKGNFPGRFSGRQFSNSRSEMNVSTLELGDSALYLCASSTSWDTEAFFGQGTRLTVV.

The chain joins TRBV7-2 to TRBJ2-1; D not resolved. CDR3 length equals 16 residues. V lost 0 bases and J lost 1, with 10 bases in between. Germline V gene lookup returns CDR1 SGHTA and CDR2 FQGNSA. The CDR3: CASSLAISLSYNEQFF. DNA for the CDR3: TGTGCCAGCAGCTTAGCGATTAGCCTTTCCTACAATGAGCAGTTCTTC.

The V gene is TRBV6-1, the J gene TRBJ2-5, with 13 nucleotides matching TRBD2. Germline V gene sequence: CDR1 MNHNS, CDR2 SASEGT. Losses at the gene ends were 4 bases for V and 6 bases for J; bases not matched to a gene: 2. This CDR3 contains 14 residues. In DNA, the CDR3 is TGTGCCAGCAGTGGACTAGCGGGGGGAAAGACCCAGTACTTC. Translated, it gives CASSGLAGGKTQYF.

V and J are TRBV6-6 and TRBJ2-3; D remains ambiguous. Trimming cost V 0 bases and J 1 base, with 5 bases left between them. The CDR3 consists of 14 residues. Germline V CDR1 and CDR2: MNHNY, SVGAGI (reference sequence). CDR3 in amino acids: CASSYSTRTDTQYF. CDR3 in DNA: TGTGCCAGCAGTTACTCGACTCGCACAGATACGCAGTATTTT.

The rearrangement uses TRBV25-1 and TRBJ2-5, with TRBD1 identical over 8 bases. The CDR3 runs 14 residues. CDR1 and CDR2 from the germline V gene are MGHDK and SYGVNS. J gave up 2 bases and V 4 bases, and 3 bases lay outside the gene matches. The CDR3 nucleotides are TGTGCCAGCAGTGGCGGGACAGGTCAAGAGACCCAGTACTTC. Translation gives CASSGGTGQETQYF.

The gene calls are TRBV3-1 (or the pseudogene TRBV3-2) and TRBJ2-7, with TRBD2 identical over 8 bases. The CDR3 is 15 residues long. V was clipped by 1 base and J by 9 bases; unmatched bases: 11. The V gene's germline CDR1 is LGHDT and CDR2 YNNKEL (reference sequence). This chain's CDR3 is CASSQAGTSLVGQYF. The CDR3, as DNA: TGTGCCAGCAGCCAAGCCGGGACTAGTCTTGTGGGGCAGTACTTC.

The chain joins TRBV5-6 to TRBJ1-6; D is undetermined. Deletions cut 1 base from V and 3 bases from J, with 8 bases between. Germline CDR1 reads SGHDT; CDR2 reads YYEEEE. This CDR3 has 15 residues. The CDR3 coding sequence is TGTGCCAGCAGCTTGACCCCAGTCTATAATTCACCCCTCCACTTT. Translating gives CASSLTPVYNSPLHF.

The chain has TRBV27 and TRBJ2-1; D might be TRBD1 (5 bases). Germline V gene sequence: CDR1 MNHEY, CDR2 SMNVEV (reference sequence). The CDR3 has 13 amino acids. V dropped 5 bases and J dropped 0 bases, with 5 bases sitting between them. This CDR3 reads CASSRGSYNEQFF. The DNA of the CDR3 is TGTGCCAGCAGTAGGGGCTCCTACAATGAGCAGTTCTTC.

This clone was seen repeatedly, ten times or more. CDR3 loop: CASSQVGREYEQYF. The DNA for the CDR3 is TGTGCCAGCAGCCAAGTAGGCAGGGAGTACGAGCAGTACTTC. The chain uses TRBV4-2 and TRBJ2-7; possibly TRBD1 or TRBD2 for D (5 bases each). The ends were cut back, 1 base at V and 4 bases at J, with 11 bases in the middle. The CDR3 runs 14 residues. CDR1 and CDR2 from the germline V gene are LGHNA and YNFKEQ.

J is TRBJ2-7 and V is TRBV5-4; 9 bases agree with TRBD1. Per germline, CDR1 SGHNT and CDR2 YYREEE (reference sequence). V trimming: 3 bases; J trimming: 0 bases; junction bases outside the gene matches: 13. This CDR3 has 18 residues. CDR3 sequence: CASSSGGVRDRASYEQYF. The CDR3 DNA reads TGTGCCAGCAGCTCTGGAGGAGTTCGGGACAGGGCCTCCTACGAGCAGTACTTC.

The CDR3 is CAWSSVTREAFF. The CDR3 nucleotides read TGTGCCTGGAGTTCCGTAACCAGAGAAGCTTTCTTT. The chain carries TRBV30 and TRBJ1-1; D uncertain. Germline CDR1 GTSNPN, CDR2 SVGIG (reference sequence). Trimming pared 2 bases from V and 8 bases from J, leaving 12 bases between. The length of the CDR3 is 12 residues.

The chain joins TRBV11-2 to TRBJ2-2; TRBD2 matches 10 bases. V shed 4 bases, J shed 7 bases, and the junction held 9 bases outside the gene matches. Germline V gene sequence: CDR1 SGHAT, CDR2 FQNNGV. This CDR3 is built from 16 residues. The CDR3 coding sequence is TGTGCCAGCAGCTCAACTAGCGGGGTCCGCGGCGGGGAGCTGTTTTTT. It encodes CASSSTSGVRGGELFF.

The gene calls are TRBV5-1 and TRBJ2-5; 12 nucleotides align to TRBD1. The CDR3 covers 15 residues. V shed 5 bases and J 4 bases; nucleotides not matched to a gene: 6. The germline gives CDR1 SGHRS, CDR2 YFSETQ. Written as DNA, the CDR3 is TGCGCCAGCAGTGCCGGGACAGGGGGCTTAGAGACCCAGTACTTC. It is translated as CASSAGTGGLETQYF.

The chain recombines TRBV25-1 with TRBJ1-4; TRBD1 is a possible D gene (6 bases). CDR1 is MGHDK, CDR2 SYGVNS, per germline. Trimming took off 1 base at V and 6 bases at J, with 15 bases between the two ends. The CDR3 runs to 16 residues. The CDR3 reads CASSEWGRGMDEKLFF. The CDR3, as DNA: TGTGCCAGCAGTGAATGGGGCAGGGGAATGGATGAAAAACTGTTTTTT.

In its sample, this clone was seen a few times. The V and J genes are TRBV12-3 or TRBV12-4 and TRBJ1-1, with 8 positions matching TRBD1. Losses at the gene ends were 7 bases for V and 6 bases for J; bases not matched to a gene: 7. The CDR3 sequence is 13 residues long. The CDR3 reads CASIIQGVPEAFF. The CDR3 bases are TGTGCCAGCATCATACAGGGGGTCCCTGAAGCTTTCTTT.

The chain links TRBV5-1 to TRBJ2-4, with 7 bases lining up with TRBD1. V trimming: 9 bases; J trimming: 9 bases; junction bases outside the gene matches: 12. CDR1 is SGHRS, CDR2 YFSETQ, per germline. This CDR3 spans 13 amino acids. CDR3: CANYRDSLFIQYF. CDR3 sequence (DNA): TGCGCCAACTACCGGGACAGCTTATTCATTCAGTACTTC.

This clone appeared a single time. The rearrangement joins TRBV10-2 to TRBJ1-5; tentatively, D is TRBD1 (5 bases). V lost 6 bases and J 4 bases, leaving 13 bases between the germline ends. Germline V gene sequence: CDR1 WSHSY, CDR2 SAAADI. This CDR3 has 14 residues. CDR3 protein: CASRPGPPNQPQHF. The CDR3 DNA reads TGCGCCAGCAGACCGGGGCCCCCAAATCAGCCCCAGCATTTT.

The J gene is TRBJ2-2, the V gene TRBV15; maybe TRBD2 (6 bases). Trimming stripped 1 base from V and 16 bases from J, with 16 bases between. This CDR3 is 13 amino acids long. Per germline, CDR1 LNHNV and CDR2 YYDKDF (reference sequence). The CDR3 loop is CATSRVIGEDPFF. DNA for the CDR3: TGTGCCACCAGCAGAGTCATTGGGGAGGATCCGTTTTTT.

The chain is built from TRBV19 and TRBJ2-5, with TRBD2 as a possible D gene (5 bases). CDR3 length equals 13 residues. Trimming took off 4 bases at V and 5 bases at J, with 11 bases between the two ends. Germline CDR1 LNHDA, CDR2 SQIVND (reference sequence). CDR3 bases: TGTGCCAGTAGTAACCGGGAAGGGGAGACCCAGTACTTC. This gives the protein CASSNREGETQYF.

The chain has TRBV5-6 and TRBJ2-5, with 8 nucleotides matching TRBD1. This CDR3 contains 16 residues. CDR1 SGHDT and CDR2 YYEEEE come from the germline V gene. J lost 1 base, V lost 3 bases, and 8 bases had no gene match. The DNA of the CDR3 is TGTGCCAGCAGCTCCCCAGACAGGGGAGCCCAAGAGACCCAGTACTTC. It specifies CASSSPDRGAQETQYF.

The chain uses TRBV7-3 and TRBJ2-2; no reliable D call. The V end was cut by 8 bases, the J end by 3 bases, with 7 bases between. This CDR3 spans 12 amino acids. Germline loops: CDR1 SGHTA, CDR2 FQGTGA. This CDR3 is CASSVYTGELFF. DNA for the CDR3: TGTGCCAGCTCGGTTTACACCGGGGAGCTGTTTTTT.

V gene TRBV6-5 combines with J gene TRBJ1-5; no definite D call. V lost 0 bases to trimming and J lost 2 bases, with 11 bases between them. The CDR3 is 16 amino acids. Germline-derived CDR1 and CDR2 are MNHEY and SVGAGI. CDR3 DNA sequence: TGTGCCAGCAGTTACTCATCCCCTAGGGGCAATCAGCCCCAGCATTTT. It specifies CASSYSSPRGNQPQHF.